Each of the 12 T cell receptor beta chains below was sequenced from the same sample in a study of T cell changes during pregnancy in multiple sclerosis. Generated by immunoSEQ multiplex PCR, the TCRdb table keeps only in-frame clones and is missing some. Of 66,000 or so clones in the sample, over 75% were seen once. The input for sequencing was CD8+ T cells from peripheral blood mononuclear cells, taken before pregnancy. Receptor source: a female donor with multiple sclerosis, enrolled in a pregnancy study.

In DNA form, the CDR3 reads TGTGCCAGCAGCCCCGGGACAGGGGTCGAGCAGTACTTC. Translating gives CASSPGTGVEQYF. The rearrangement joins TRBV7-8 to TRBJ2-7; 10 positions agree with TRBD1. Germline CDR1 SGHVS, CDR2 FQNEAQ. With V trimmed by 5 bases and J by 6 bases, 4 bases remained unmatched. The CDR3 is 13 amino acids.

The CDR3: CASSLGGQGAYEQYF. In DNA form, the CDR3 reads TGTGCCAGCAGCTTAGGGGGACAGGGGGCCTACGAGCAGTACTTC. The rearrangement uses TRBV7-6 and TRBJ2-7, with 11 bases aligning to TRBD1. This CDR3 spans 15 amino acids. Looked up from germline, CDR1 is SGHVS and CDR2 is FNYEAQ. V was clipped by 1 base and J by 2 bases; unmatched bases: 1.

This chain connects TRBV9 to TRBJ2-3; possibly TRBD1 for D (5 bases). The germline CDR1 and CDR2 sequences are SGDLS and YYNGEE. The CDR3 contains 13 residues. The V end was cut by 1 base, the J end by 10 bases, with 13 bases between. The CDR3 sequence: CASSVTQTAAQYF. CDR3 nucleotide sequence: TGTGCCAGCAGCGTAACGCAGACAGCTGCGCAGTATTTT.

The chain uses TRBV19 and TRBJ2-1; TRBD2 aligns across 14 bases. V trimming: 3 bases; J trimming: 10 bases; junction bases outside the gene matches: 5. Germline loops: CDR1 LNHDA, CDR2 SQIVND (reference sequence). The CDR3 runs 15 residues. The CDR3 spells CASSMTSGGAEEQFF. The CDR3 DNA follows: TGTGCCAGTAGTATGACTAGCGGGGGGGCCGAGGAGCAGTTCTTC.

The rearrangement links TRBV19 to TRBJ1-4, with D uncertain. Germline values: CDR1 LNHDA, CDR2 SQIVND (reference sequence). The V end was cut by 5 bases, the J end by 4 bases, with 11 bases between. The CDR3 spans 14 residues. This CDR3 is CASSEDGLNEKLFF. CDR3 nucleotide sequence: TGTGCCAGTAGTGAGGACGGACTTAATGAAAAACTGTTTTTT.

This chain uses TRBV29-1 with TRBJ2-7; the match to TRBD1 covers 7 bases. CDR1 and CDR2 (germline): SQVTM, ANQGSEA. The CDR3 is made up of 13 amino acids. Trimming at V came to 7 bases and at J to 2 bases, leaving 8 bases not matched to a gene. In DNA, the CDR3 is TGCAGCGCCGAGGGGGACAGTGCCTACGAGCAGTACTTC. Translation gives CSAEGDSAYEQYF.

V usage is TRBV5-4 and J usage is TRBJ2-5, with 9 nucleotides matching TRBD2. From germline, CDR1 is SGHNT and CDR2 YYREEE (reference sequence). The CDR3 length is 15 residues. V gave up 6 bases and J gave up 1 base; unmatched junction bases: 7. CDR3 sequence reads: CASNPWRGGQETQYF. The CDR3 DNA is TGTGCCAGCAACCCTTGGCGGGGGGGCCAAGAGACCCAGTACTTC.

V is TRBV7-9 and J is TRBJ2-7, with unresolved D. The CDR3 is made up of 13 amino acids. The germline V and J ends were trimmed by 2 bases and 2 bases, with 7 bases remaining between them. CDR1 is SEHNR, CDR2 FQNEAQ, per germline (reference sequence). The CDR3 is CASSLYTAYEQYF. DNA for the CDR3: TGTGCCAGCAGCTTATACACAGCCTACGAGCAGTACTTC. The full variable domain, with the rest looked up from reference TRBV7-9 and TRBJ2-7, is DTGVSQNPRHKITKRGQNVTFRCDPISEHNRLYWYRQTLGQGPEFLTYFQNEAQLEKSRLLSDRFSAERPKGSFSTLEIQRTEQGDSAMYLCASSLYTAYEQYFGPGTRLTVT.

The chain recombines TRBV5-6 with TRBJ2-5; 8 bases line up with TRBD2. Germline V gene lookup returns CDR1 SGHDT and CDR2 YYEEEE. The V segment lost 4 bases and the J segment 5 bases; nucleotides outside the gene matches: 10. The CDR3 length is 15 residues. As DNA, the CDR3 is TGTGCCAGCAGCCCTCTGCGGGGGGCCGGTGAGACCCAGTACTTC. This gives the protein CASSPLRGAGETQYF.

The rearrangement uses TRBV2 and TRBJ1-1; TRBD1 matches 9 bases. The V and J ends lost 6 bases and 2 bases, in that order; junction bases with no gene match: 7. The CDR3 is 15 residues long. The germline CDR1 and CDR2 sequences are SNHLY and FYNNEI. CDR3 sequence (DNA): TGTGCCAGCAGCTCCAGACAGGGGGTAAACACTGAAGCTTTCTTT. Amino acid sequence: CASSSRQGVNTEAFF.

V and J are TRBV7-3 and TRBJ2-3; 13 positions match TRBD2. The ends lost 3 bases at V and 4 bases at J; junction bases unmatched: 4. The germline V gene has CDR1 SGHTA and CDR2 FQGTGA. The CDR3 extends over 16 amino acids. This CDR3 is CASSLTSGGISDTQYF. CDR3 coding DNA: TGTGCCAGCAGCTTGACTAGCGGGGGGATCTCAGATACGCAGTATTTT. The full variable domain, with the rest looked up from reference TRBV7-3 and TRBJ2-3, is GAGVSQTPSNKVTEKGKYVELRCDPISGHTALYWYRQSLGQGPEFLIYFQGTGAADDSGLPNDRFFAVRPEGSVSTLKIQRTERGDSAVYLCASSLTSGGISDTQYFGPGTRLTVL.

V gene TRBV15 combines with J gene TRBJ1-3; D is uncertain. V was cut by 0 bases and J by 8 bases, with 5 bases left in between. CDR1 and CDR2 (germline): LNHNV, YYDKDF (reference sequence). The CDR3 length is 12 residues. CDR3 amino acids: CATSRDRDTIYF. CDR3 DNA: TGTGCCACCAGCAGAGATCGGGACACCATATATTTT.